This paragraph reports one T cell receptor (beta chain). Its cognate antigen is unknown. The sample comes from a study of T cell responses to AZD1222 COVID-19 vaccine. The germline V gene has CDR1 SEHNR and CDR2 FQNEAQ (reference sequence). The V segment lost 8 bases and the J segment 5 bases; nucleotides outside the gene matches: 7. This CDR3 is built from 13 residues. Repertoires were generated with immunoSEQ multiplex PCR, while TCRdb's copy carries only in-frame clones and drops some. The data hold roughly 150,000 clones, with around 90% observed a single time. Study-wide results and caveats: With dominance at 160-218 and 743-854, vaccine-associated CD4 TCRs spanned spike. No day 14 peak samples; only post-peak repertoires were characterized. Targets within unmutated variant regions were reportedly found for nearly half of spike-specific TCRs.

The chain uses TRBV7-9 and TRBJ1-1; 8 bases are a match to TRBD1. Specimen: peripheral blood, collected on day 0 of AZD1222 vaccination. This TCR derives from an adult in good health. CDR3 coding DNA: TGTGCCAGCGAAGGACAGGGTAAGACTGAAGCTTTCTTT. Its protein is CASEGQGKTEAFF.